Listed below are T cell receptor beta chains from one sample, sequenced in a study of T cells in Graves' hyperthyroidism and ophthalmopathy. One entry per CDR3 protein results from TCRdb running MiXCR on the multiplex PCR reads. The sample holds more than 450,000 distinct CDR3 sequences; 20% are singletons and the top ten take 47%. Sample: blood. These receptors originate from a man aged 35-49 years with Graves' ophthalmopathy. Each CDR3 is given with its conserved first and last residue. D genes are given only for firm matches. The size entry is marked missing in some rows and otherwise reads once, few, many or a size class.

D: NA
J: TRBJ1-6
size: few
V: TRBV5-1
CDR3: CASSFRSQNSPLHF
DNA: TGTGCCAGCAGCTTTCGGTCCCAAAATTCACCCCTCCACTTT

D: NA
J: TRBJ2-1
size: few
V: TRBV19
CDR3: CASSRIFSYNEQFF
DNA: TGTGCCAGTAGCAGGATTTTCTCCTACAATGAGCAGTTCTTC

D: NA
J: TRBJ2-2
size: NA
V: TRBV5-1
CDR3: CASTPTWTTGELFF
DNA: TGCGCCAGCACCCCGACATGGACCACCGGGGAGCTGTTTTTT

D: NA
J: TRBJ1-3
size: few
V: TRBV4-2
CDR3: CASSQGWAGAPGNTIYF
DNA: TGTGCCAGCAGCCAAGGGTGGGCGGGGGCGCCCGGAAACACCATATATTTT

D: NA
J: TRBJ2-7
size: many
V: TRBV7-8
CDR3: CASSLGELLEQYF
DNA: TGTGCCAGCAGCTTAGGAGAGCTCCTAGAGCAGTACTTC

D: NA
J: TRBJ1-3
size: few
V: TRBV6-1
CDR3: CASSPRGGHGNTIYF
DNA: TGTGCCAGCAGCCCACGGGGGGGGCACGGAAACACCATATATTTT

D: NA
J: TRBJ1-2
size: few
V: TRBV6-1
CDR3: CASSQTRGIYGYTF
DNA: TGTGCCAGCAGTCAGACTCGAGGGATCTATGGCTACACCTTC

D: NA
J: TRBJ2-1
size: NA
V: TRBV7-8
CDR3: CASTQLPGGGGYEQFF
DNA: TGTGCCAGCACTCAACTTCCGGGGGGCGGGGGATATGAGCAGTTCTTC

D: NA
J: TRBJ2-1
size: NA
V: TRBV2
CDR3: CASSDGGYHNEQFF
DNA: TGTGCCAGCAGTGATGGCGGGTACCACAATGAGCAGTTCTTC

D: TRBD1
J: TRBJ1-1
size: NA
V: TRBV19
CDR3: CASKPGQGKAFF
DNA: TGTGCCAGTAAACCCGGACAGGGAAAAGCTTTCTTT

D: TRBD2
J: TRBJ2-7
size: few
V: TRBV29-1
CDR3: CSVEESLLSGATTYEQYF
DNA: TGCAGCGTTGAAGAATCCCTTCTTAGCGGGGCCACAACCTACGAGCAGTACTTC